This is a list of T cell receptor beta chains from one sample in a study of immune evolution from preneoplasia to lung adenocarcinoma. Only in-frame clones appear in the TCRdb table, and some are missing; sequencing was by immunoSEQ multiplex PCR. The sample consists of roughly 4,000 clones, roughly 80% of them appearing once. The sequencing input was FFPE minimally invasive lung adenocarcinoma tissue. These receptors were taken from a person between 60 and 70 years old with lung adenocarcinoma. Both conserved end residues are part of each CDR3. The order of the fields is D gene, clone size, J gene, V gene, CDR3 protein, CDR3 DNA. The D gene is left open where the match is weak. Not all rows give a size; the values are once, few, many and, for expanded clones, a class.

>NA|NA|TRBJ2-3|TRBV6-4
CASSVRGEHADTQYF
TGTGCCAGCAGTGTAAGGGGTGAGCACGCAGATACGCAGTATTTT
>NA|NA|TRBJ2-1|TRBV11-2
CASSPEGVLWNEQFF
TGTGCCAGCAGCCCGGAAGGGGTATTGTGGAATGAGCAGTTCTTC
>NA|few|TRBJ1-3|TRBV14
CASSPARISSGNTIYF
TGTGCCAGCAGCCCCGCCAGGATCAGCTCTGGAAACACCATATATTTT
>TRBD2|NA|TRBJ2-3|TRBV29-1
CSVEGRREGTDTQYF
TGCAGCGTTGAGGGCAGGCGGGAGGGCACAGATACGCAGTATTTT
>NA|NA|TRBJ1-1|TRBV5-1
CASSLDLGGRGTEAFF
TGCGCCAGCAGCTTGGACCTGGGAGGACGGGGCACTGAAGCTTTCTTT
>NA|NA|TRBJ1-1|TRBV10-2
CASTHTTTGAFF
TGCGCCAGCACGCACACCACTACAGGGGCTTTCTTT
>TRBD2|NA|TRBJ2-1|TRBV5-6
CASSRSLGTSGLNEQFF
TGTGCCAGCAGCCGTTCATTAGGGACTAGCGGTCTCAATGAGCAGTTCTTC
>TRBD2|NA|TRBJ2-7|TRBV10-3
CAIREGTSGYYEQYF
TGTGCCATCAGGGAGGGGACTAGCGGATATTACGAGCAGTACTTC
>NA|NA|TRBJ1-6|TRBV28
CASSLWGRRQNSPLHF
TGTGCCAGCAGTTTATGGGGAAGGAGACAGAATTCACCCCTCCACTTT
>NA|NA|TRBJ2-7|TRBV6-1
CASSRPEMKDEQYF
TGTGCCAGCAGTCGACCCGAGATGAAGGACGAGCAGTACTTC
>NA|NA|TRBJ2-5|TRBV5-1
CASSLEETQYF
TGCGCCAGCAGCTTGGAGGAGACCCAGTACTTC
>NA|few|TRBJ1-4|TRBV11-2
CASNGEGGEKLFF
TGTGCCAGCAACGGGGAGGGAGGGGAAAAACTGTTTTTT
>TRBD2|NA|TRBJ2-1|TRBV9
CASSVGVGTSYYNEQFF
TGTGCCAGCAGCGTAGGAGTTGGGACTAGTTACTACAATGAGCAGTTCTTC
>NA|NA|TRBJ1-3|TRBV6-5
CASSLTNPGPNRAIYF
TGTGCCAGCAGTTTGACCAACCCTGGGCCTAACAGGGCCATATATTTT
>NA|NA|TRBJ2-2|TRBV7-2
CASSGTYRSELFF
TGTGCCAGCAGCGGAACCTACCGATCGGAGCTGTTTTTT
>TRBD1|NA|TRBJ2-7|TRBV19
CASSIDLATGSYEQYF
TGTGCCAGTAGTATAGATTTAGCGACAGGGTCCTACGAGCAGTACTTC
>NA|NA|TRBJ1-1|TRBV7-9
CASSKTGNTEAFF
TGTGCCAGCAGCAAGACAGGCAACACTGAAGCTTTCTTT
>NA|NA|TRBJ2-7|TRBV2
CASSEDSLTLSYEQYF
TGTGCCAGCAGTGAAGATAGCTTAACTCTCTCCTACGAGCAGTACTTC
>NA|NA|TRBJ2-3|TRBV11-2
CASTLTGTPKGTDTQYF
TGTGCCAGCACCCTTACCGGGACACCCAAGGGCACAGATACGCAGTATTTT
>NA|few|TRBJ2-7|TRBV5-1
CASSLIEGQGNYEQYF
TGCGCCAGCAGCTTAATCGAAGGCCAGGGTAACTACGAGCAGTACTTC
>NA|NA|TRBJ1-1|TRBV5-4
CASSSRNMNTEAFF
TGTGCCAGCAGCTCACGAAACATGAACACTGAAGCTTTCTTT
>TRBD1|NA|TRBJ1-2|TRBV4-1
CASSRDSNYGYTF
TGCGCCAGCAGCCGGGACAGTAACTATGGCTACACCTTC
>TRBD1|NA|TRBJ1-3|TRBV10-1
CASSAGGPGNTIYF
TGCGCCAGCAGTGCAGGGGGCCCTGGAAACACCATATATTTT
>TRBD2|NA|TRBJ2-7|TRBV4-3
CASSQAAGGPYEQYF
TGCGCCAGCAGCCAAGCGGCGGGAGGACCCTACGAGCAGTACTTC
>TRBD1|NA|TRBJ1-3|TRBV6-1
CASSETDRVYTIYF
TGTGCCAGCAGTGAGACCGACAGGGTCTACACCATATATTTT
>TRBD2|NA|TRBJ2-1|TRBV29-1
CSVRRTSGSYNEQFF
TGCAGCGTACGAAGGACTAGCGGGAGTTACAATGAGCAGTTCTTC
>NA|NA|TRBJ2-2|TRBV5-1
CASSLVRTANTGELFF
TGCGCCAGCAGCTTGGTGAGGACAGCGAACACCGGGGAGCTGTTTTTT
>TRBD1|NA|TRBJ2-3|TRBV11-2
CASSPGQGRTHADTQYF
TGTGCCAGCAGCCCAGGACAGGGCCGAACTCACGCAGATACGCAGTATTTT
>NA|NA|TRBJ1-1|TRBV30
CACQWAAGTEAFF
TGTGCCTGCCAGTGGGCCGCAGGGACTGAAGCTTTCTTT
>NA|NA|TRBJ2-3|TRBV2
CATGPNTDTQYF
TGTGCCACAGGGCCGAACACAGATACGCAGTATTTT
>NA|NA|TRBJ1-1|TRBV6-1
CASREPAEAFF
TGTGCCAGCAGGGAACCGGCTGAAGCTTTTTTT
>TRBD1|NA|TRBJ2-5|TRBV23-1
CASSQSIQGVWDETQYF
TGCGCCAGCAGTCAATCGATTCAGGGGGTTTGGGATGAGACCCAGTACTTC
>TRBD1|NA|TRBJ2-5|TRBV28
CASTGGPRRQQTQYF
TGTGCCAGCACAGGGGGCCCCAGGAGGCAACAGACCCAGTACTTC
>TRBD2|NA|TRBJ2-1|TRBV9
CASSPEASGNNEQFF
TGTGCCAGCAGCCCCGAGGCTAGCGGAAACAATGAGCAGTTCTTC
>TRBD2|NA|TRBJ2-7|TRBV2
CASSEPREGYEQYF
TGTGCCAGCAGTGAACCCCGGGAGGGCTACGAGCAGTACTTC